The entry below gives a single T cell receptor beta chain sequence along with its context. This specimen belongs to a study of CD4 T cells in relation to SARS-CoV-2 and coronaviruses. CDR3 length: 14 residues. The V gene lost 0 bases and the J gene lost 5 bases, with 9 bases spanning the gap. Germline lookup yields CDR1 SGHRS and CDR2 YFSETQ. This table comes from immunoSEQ multiplex PCR, and its TCRdb copy is limited to in-frame clones, with some not included. Counted here are approximately 70,000 clones, 90% to 95% occurring once; the ten biggest clones make up approximately 0.2%. The unexposed donors gave CD4+ T cells in 2011-2018, prior to COVID-19.

Specimen: naive CD4+ T cells from PBMCs. The subset denotes: naive CD4+ T cells isolated by negative enrichment. This TCR derives from a human donor in good health. The J gene is TRBJ1-5, the V gene TRBV5-1; a weak D match, TRBD1 (5 bases). CDR3 in amino acids: CASSLGGGDQPQHF. The CDR3 region has the DNA TGCGCCAGCAGCTTGGGGGGCGGGGATCAGCCCCAGCATTTT.